This T cell receptor beta chain was observed in a study of T cells after yellow fever vaccination. The study, taken as a whole, reports: Most clones from primary vaccination resurfaced after the booster (nearly 97% CD4, approximately 88% CD8). Although most clonotypes did not, a small share appeared in both CD4 and CD8 compartments.

Making TCR cDNA involved 5'RACE template switching, which added UMIs and a universal primer site. TCRdb ran MiXCR on the 5' RACE reads and lists one entry per CDR3 protein. The table records some 560,000 distinct CDR3 sequences, less than 20% of them present only once. The V gene end was trimmed by 7 bases and the J gene end by 8 bases; junction bases not matched to a gene: 5. Germline V gene sequence: CDR1 SQVTM, CDR2 ANQGSEA. This CDR3 is built from 11 residues. The table lists this clonotype with a few counts. Its antigen remains unknown. Sequencing used PBMCs, obtained 15 days after the yellow fever booster vaccination. The receptor comes from a man aged 25-45 years who received the YFV17D yellow fever vaccine. The chain couples TRBV29-1 to TRBJ2-1; 7 bases map to TRBD1. DNA of the CDR3: TGCAGCGAGCACAGGGGACATGAGCAGTTCTTC. Its translation is CSEHRGHEQFF.